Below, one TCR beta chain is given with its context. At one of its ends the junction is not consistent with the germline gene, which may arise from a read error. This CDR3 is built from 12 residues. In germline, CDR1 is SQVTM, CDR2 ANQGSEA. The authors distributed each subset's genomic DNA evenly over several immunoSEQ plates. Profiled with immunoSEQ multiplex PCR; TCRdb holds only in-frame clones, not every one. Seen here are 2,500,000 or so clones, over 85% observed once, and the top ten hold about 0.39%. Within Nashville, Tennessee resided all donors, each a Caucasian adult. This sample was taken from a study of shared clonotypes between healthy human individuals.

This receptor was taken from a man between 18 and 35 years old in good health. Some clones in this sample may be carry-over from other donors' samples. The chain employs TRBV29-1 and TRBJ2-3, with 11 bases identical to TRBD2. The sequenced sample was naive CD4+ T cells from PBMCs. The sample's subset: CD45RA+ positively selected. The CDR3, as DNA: TGCAGCGTTGAGCTAGCGGGAGGTTTGGCCTCTTTT. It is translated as CSVELAGGLASF.